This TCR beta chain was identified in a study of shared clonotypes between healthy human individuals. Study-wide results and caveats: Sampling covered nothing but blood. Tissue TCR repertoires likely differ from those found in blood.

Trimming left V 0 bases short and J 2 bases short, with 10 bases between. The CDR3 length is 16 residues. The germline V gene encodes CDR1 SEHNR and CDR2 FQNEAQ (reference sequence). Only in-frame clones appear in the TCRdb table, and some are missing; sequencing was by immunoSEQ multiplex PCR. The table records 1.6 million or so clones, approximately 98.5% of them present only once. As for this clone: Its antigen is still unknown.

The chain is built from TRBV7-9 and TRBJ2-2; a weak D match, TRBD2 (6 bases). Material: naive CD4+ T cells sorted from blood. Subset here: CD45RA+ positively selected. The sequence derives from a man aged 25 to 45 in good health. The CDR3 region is CASSLAGTPNTGELFF. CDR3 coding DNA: TGTGCCAGCAGCTTAGCCGGGACTCCCAACACCGGGGAGCTGTTTTTT.